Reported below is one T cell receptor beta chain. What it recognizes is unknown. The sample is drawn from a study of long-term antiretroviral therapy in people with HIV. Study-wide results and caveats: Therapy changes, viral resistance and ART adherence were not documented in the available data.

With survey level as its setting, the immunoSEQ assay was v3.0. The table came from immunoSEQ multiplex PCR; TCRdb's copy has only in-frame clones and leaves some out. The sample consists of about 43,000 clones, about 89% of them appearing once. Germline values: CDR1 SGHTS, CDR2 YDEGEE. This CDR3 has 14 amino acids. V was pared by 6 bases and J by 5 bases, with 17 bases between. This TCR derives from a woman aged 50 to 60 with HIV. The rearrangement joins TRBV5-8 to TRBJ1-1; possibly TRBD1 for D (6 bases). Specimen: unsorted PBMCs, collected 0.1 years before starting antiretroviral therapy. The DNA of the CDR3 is TGTGCCAGCACCGAGGGGGGAGTGGGGACTGAAGCTTTCTTT. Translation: CASTEGGVGTEAFF.